This T cell receptor (beta chain) was sequenced in a study of PD-1 blockade in classical Hodgkin lymphoma. TCRdb's copy holds only in-frame clones and misses some; the assay was immunoSEQ multiplex PCR. Of 40,000 to 50,000 clones detected, approximately 80% appear once; the ten largest clones hold about a fifth. Every patient relapsed after autologous stem cell transplantation, and brentuximab vedotin exposure varied. Study-wide results and caveats: Whoever responded completely had baseline diversity much like that seen in newly diagnosed patients. The authors excluded patients who started nivolumab under 1 year after ASCT.

Germline V gene lookup returns CDR1 SGHRS and CDR2 YFSETQ. The CDR3 totals 12 residues. Trimming stripped 5 bases from V and 2 bases from J, with 8 bases between. Regarding this clone: The antigen is not known.

This receptor was taken from a human donor with classical Hodgkin lymphoma. Sequencing used peripheral blood mononuclear cells (PBMCs), obtained at baseline. The chain uses TRBV5-1 and TRBJ2-7; D gene unclear. CDR3 nucleotide sequence: TGCGCCAGCAGTACTGGGGCCTACGAGCAGTACTTC. The encoded protein is CASSTGAYEQYF.